A single sample is the source of the 22 T cell receptor beta chains below, sequenced in a study of blood T cell repertoires in COVID-19. Assay used: immunoSEQ multiplex PCR; TCRdb lists only in-frame clones, some missing. Of around 160,000 clones in the sample, roughly nine tenths were seen once. Sequenced sample: peripheral blood. These receptors came from a man between 60 and 70 years old with active or convalescent COVID-19.

The V and J genes are TRBV25-1 and TRBJ1-2; D ambiguous. CDR3 size: 12 residues. Trimming removed 3 bases from V and 1 base from J, with 3 bases in between. From germline, CDR1 is MGHDK and CDR2 SYGVNS. The CDR3 DNA reads as TGTGCCAGCAGTGATCATAACTATGGCTACACCTTC. Amino acids: CASSDHNYGYTF.

This clone was observed a few times. V is TRBV6-2 or TRBV6-3 and J is TRBJ2-4, with D uncertain. V lost 2 bases to trimming and J lost 1 base, with 12 bases between them. CDR1 and CDR2 from the germline V gene are MNHEY and SVGEGT. The CDR3 extends over 16 amino acids. The CDR3 here is CASSYGLFAAKNIQYF. The CDR3 DNA is TGTGCCAGCAGTTACGGGCTATTTGCGGCCAAAAACATTCAGTACTTC.

This clone was picked up a small number of times. The rearrangement joins TRBV7-2 to TRBJ2-1; TRBD2 matches at 8 bases. The trim removed 5 bases at V and 9 bases at J, leaving 12 bases unmatched. The germline V gene encodes CDR1 SGHTA and CDR2 FQGNSA. This CDR3 has 15 residues. The CDR3 DNA sequence: TGTGCCAGCAGCCCCGGACTAGCTGTAGGCGGTGAGCAGTTCTTC. It codes for CASSPGLAVGGEQFF.

The genes are TRBV27 and TRBJ2-7, with a tentative D call TRBD1 (6 bases). Germline assignment: CDR1 MNHEY and CDR2 SMNVEV (reference sequence). The CDR3 length is 17 residues. Trimming pared 0 bases from V and 2 bases from J, leaving 17 bases between. The CDR3 protein is CASSLSEGYRVAYEQYF. In DNA form, the CDR3 reads TGTGCCAGCAGTTTATCTGAGGGTTACAGGGTCGCCTACGAGCAGTACTTC.

CDR3 nucleotides: TGTGCCAGCAGCTTGGTAGGGGATCGAGGCTACACCTTC. Its translation is CASSLVGDRGYTF. The V call is TRBV5-4, the J call TRBJ1-2, with D possibly matching TRBD1 (5 bases). CDR3 length: 13 residues. V shed 0 bases and J shed 8 bases, with 11 bases lying between them. Per the germline V gene, CDR1 is SGHNT and CDR2 is YYREEE (reference sequence). The variable domain in full, completed from reference TRBV5-4 and TRBJ1-2, reads ETGVTQSPTHLIKTRGQQVTLRCSSQSGHNTVSWYQQALGQGPQFIFQYYREEENGRGNFPPRFSGLQFPNYSSELNVNALELDDSALYLCASSLVGDRGYTFGSGTRLTVV.

In its sample, this clone was seen once. V gene TRBV4-2 combines with J gene TRBJ2-5; 7 bases fit TRBD2. CDR1 is LGHNA, CDR2 YNFKEQ, per germline. The CDR3 consists of 18 residues. J gave up 0 bases and V 0 bases, and 10 bases lay outside the gene matches. In DNA form, the CDR3 reads TGTGCCAGCAGCCAAGATACGAAGGCGGCGGGAGACCAAGAGACCCAGTACTTC. This codes for CASSQDTKAAGDQETQYF.

This clone was counted a single time. This chain uses TRBV10-1 with TRBJ1-3; 7 bases agree with TRBD1. The germline CDR1 and CDR2 sequences are WNHNN and SYGVQD (reference sequence). The ends lost 9 bases at V and 1 base at J; junction bases unmatched: 6. The length of the CDR3 is 14 residues. CDR3 nucleotides: TGCGCCAGTAGACAGGGAAGTTCTGGAAACACCATATATTTT. This sequence encodes CASRQGSSGNTIYF.

The V call is TRBV6-5, the J call TRBJ2-7; TRBD2 aligns across 12 bases. CDR3 length: 15 residues. J was trimmed by 4 bases and V by 2 bases; bases with no gene match: 3. CDR1 MNHEY and CDR2 SVGAGI come from the germline V gene. The CDR3 here is CASSYRLAGGYEQYF. In nucleotides, the CDR3 is TGTGCCAGCAGTTACAGGCTAGCGGGAGGGTACGAGCAGTACTTC.

V is TRBV4-1 and J is TRBJ2-7; 11 positions agree with TRBD1. The CDR3 sequence is 14 residues long. The ends lost 3 bases at V and 4 bases at J; junction bases unmatched: 2. From germline, CDR1 is MGHRA and CDR2 YSYEKL. The CDR3 loop reads CASSQGDRGYEQYF. Here the CDR3 DNA reads TGCGCCAGCAGCCAGGGGGACAGGGGGTACGAGCAGTACTTC.

This clone was seen just once. This rearrangement joins TRBV5-1 to TRBJ2-7; tentatively, D is TRBD1 (5 bases). This CDR3 comprises 13 residues. V dropped 3 bases and J dropped 0 bases, with 7 bases sitting between them. Germline assignment: CDR1 SGHRS and CDR2 YFSETQ. CDR3 sequence (DNA): TGCGCCAGCAGCTCCAGGGTCTCCTACGAGCAGTACTTC. Protein sequence: CASSSRVSYEQYF.

The chain has TRBV3-1 (or the pseudogene TRBV3-2) and TRBJ1-5; possible D gene TRBD1, 5 bases. Trimming left V 1 base short and J 7 bases short, with 14 bases between. The CDR3 runs to 15 residues. From germline, CDR1 is LGHDT and CDR2 YNNKEL (reference sequence). CDR3 nucleotide sequence: TGTGCCAGCAGCCAAGGGGGGAGGGGAGGCCAGCCCCAGCATTTT. This encodes CASSQGGRGGQPQHF.

This clone appeared a single time. This rearrangement joins TRBV2 to TRBJ1-1; 8 bases are a match to TRBD1. J was trimmed by 7 bases and V by 6 bases; bases with no gene match: 10. The CDR3 spans 14 residues. Germline-derived CDR1 and CDR2 are SNHLY and FYNNEI. This chain's CDR3 is CASRWTGPGVEAFF. In DNA, the CDR3 is TGTGCCAGCAGGTGGACAGGGCCCGGTGTTGAAGCTTTCTTT.

This sequence joins TRBV3-1 (or the pseudogene TRBV3-2) and TRBJ2-7; 11 positions agree with TRBD2. The germline CDR1 and CDR2 sequences are LGHDT and YNNKEL (reference sequence). CDR3 length: 17 amino acids. V lost 0 bases, J lost 3 bases, and 7 bases stayed unmatched. The CDR3 sequence is CASSQDRTGLADYEQYF. CDR3 sequence (DNA): TGTGCCAGCAGCCAAGACAGAACGGGACTAGCGGACTACGAGCAGTACTTC.

This clone was detected only once. V is TRBV29-1 and J is TRBJ2-1; D perhaps matches TRBD2 (5 bases). This CDR3 has 15 residues. Germline assignment: CDR1 SQVTM and CDR2 ANQGSEA. V was shortened by 4 bases and J by 1 base, with 14 bases between the two germline ends. The DNA of the CDR3 is TGCAGCGTTGTAACTGAGGGCGGGTCCTACAATGAGCAGTTCTTC. Its translation: CSVVTEGGSYNEQFF.

CDR3 residues: CASSLDRGPSNQPQHF. CDR3 coding DNA: TGTGCCAGCAGCCTCGACAGGGGGCCTAGCAATCAGCCCCAGCATTTT. The chain is built from TRBV5-6 and TRBJ1-5; 10 nucleotides match TRBD1. CDR1 is SGHDT and CDR2 is YYEEEE in the germline V gene. CDR3 length: 16 amino acids. V lost 4 bases, J lost 0 bases, and 4 bases stayed unmatched.

This rearrangement joins TRBV5-4 to TRBJ1-3; no clear D gene. V lost 3 bases and J lost 1, with 11 bases in between. CDR1 and CDR2 (germline): SGHNT, YYREEE (reference sequence). The CDR3 loop spans 15 amino acids. The CDR3 sequence is CASSSDLGSGNTIYF. DNA of the CDR3: TGTGCCAGCAGCTCGGACTTAGGATCTGGAAACACCATATATTTT.

The rearrangement links TRBV6-5 to TRBJ2-7, with D possibly matching TRBD2 (5 bases). Germline V lookup: CDR1 MNHEY, CDR2 SVGAGI. Trimming took off 6 bases at V and 0 bases at J, with 15 bases between the two ends. The CDR3 covers 15 residues. The CDR3 reads CASRSPGSLSYEQYF. CDR3 bases: TGTGCCAGCAGATCACCGGGATCCCTCTCCTACGAGCAGTACTTC.

The chain carries TRBV19 and TRBJ1-6, with 9 bases aligning to TRBD1. The CDR3 contains 14 residues. V shed 7 bases and J 7 bases; nucleotides not matched to a gene: 5. Germline assignment: CDR1 LNHDA and CDR2 SQIVND (reference sequence). CDR3 nucleotide sequence: TGTGCCAGTAAAAGGACAGGGGACAATTCACCCCTCCACTTT. Residues: CASKRTGDNSPLHF.

This chain links TRBV9 with TRBJ1-5; a possible D gene is TRBD1 (5 bases). Per germline, CDR1 SGDLS and CDR2 YYNGEE. Trimming removed 1 base from V and 4 bases from J, with 12 bases in between. CDR3 length: 15 amino acids. The CDR3, as DNA: TGTGCCAGCAGCGTATCGGCAGGGTCGAATCAGCCCCAGCATTTT. It codes for CASSVSAGSNQPQHF.

The J gene is TRBJ2-6, the V gene TRBV3-1 (or the pseudogene TRBV3-2); no clear D. Per germline, CDR1 LGHDT and CDR2 YNNKEL (reference sequence). Trimming took 0 bases from V and 0 from J, leaving 6 bases between them. The CDR3 runs to 16 residues. The CDR3: CASSQEFRSGANVLTF. The CDR3 DNA reads TGTGCCAGCAGCCAAGAGTTCCGCTCTGGGGCCAACGTCCTGACTTTC.

The chain carries TRBV18 and TRBJ1-5, with 7 bases fitting TRBD1. The V gene end was trimmed by 6 bases and the J gene end by 2 bases; junction bases not matched to a gene: 7. The CDR3 length is 15 residues. Germline V CDR1 and CDR2: KGHSH, LQKENI. DNA for the CDR3: TGTGCCAGCTCTGACGGGACAGTCGGCAATCAGCCCCAGCATTTT. Translating gives CASSDGTVGNQPQHF.

The gene calls are TRBV5-6 and TRBJ2-3, with 8 bases identical to TRBD1. Trimming removed 4 bases from V and 3 bases from J; junction bases left unmatched: 7. This CDR3 has 15 amino acids. CDR1 is SGHDT and CDR2 is YYEEEE in the germline V gene. CDR3 residues: CASSTPTGGTDTQYF. In nucleotides, the CDR3 is TGTGCCAGCAGCACCCCAACAGGGGGGACAGATACGCAGTATTTT.